This TCR beta chain was retrieved from a study of shared clonotypes between healthy human individuals. Study-wide background: CD4 naive and memory got three plates each, CD8 naive two, CD8 memory one. Study-wide results and limits: Clonotypes shared by all four donors outscored non-shared clonotypes in generation probability. In general, naive subsets displayed greater estimated richness than memory subsets did.

Notes on this clone: Its specificity is unknown.

Germline values: CDR1 SQVTM, CDR2 ANQGSEA. The V gene lost 6 bases and the J gene lost 5 bases, with 13 bases spanning the gap. The CDR3 covers 13 residues. Original methodology: For the immunoSEQ data, sequences were junction-only without quality scores, so filtering differed. Clones were sequenced by immunoSEQ multiplex PCR, and TCRdb holds only the in-frame ones, with some missing. V, J and clone size reflect that table, while D and trimming were determined from the DNA. The data contain a few hundred thousand clones, over 70% of them singletons. The source material was memory CD4+ T cells sorted from blood. The subset here: CD45RA-negative fraction. The chain employs TRBV29-1 and TRBJ1-4; D is uncertain. This sequence originates from a young man in good health. CDR3 region: CSVLEGGNEKLFF. The CDR3 region has the DNA TGCAGCGTGTTAGAAGGAGGAAATGAAAAACTGTTTTTT.